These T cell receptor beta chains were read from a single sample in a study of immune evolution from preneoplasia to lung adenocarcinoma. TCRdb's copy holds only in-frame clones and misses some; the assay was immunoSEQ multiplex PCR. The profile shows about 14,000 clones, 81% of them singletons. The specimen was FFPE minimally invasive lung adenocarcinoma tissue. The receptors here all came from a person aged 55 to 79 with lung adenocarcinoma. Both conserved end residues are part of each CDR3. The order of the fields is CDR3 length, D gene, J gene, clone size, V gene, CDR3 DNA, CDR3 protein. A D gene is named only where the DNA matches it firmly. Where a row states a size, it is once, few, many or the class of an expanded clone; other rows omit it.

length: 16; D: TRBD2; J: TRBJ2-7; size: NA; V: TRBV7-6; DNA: TGTGCCAGCAGCTTATTACTAGCGGTCAGCTCCTACGAGCAGTACTTC; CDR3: CASSLLLAVSSYEQYF
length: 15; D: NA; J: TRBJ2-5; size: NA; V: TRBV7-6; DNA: TGTGCCAGCAGCTTACAGCCGGCAGGGTGGGAGACCCAGTACTTC; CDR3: CASSLQPAGWETQYF
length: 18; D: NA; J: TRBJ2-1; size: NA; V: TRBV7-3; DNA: TGTGCCAGCAGCTTAGAGGGGGGGTACAGGGTCTCCTACAATGAGCAGTTCTTC; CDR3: CASSLEGGYRVSYNEQFF
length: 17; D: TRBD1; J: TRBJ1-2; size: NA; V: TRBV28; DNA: TGTGCCAGCAGTCCGCCGGGACAGACTCAGGGTATCTATGGCTACACCTTC; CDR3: CASSPPGQTQGIYGYTF
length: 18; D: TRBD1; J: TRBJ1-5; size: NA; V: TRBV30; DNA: TGTGCCTGGAGTGTACGAGGGGGCAGTAGGTTTCGCGATCAGCCCCAGCATTTT; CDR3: CAWSVRGGSRFRDQPQHF
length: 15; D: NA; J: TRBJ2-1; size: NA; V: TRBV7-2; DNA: TGTGCCAGCAGCTTAGACCAGAGCTCCTACAATGAGCAGTTCTTC; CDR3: CASSLDQSSYNEQFF
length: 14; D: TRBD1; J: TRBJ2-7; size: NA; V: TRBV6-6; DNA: TGTGCCAGCGCCGTCGTGGGACAGGGTGACGAGCAGTACTTC; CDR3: CASAVVGQGDEQYF
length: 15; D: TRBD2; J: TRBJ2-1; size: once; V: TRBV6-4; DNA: TGTGCCAGCAGTGACTCTAGCGGGAGTTACAATGAGCAGTTCTTC; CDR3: CASSDSSGSYNEQFF
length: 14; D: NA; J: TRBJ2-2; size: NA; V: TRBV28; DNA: TGTGCCACTACGAGAAGTGGAATAATCGGGGAGCTGTTTTTT; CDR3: CATTRSGIIGELFF
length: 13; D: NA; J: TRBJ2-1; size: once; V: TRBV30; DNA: TGTGCCTGGAGTCTAACGCAGGCTATGGGGAAGTTCTTC; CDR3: CAWSLTQAMGKFF
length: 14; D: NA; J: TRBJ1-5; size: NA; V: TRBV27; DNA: TGTGCCAGCAGTTTAACAGGGCTTAATCAGCCCCAGCATTTT; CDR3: CASSLTGLNQPQHF
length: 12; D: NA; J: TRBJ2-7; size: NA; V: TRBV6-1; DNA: TGTGCCAGCAGGGAGAGGGGGGGCGAGCAGTACTTC; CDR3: CASRERGGEQYF
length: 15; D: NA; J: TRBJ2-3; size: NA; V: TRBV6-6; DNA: TGTGCCAGCAGTTACGACCTGTTTGCGGCAGATACGCAGTATTTT; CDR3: CASSYDLFAADTQYF
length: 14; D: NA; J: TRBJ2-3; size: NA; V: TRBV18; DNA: TGTGCCAGCTCACCACTCCGGAGCACAGATACGCAGTATTTT; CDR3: CASSPLRSTDTQYF
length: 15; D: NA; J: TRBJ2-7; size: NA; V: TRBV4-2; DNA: TGTGCCAGCAGCCAAGCTGGGGTCAGGGGAAACGAGCAGTACTTC; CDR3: CASSQAGVRGNEQYF
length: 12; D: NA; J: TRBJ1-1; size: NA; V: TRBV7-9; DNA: TGTGCCAGCAGCCCCTTCCTCACTGAAGCTTTCTTT; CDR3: CASSPFLTEAFF
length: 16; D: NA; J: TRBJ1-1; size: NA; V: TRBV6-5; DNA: TGTGCCAGCAGTTCTAGGACAGCCCTCATGAACACTGAAGCTTTCTTT; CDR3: CASSSRTALMNTEAFF
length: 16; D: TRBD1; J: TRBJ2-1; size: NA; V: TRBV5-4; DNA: TGTGCCAGCAGCTCTTCCGGGACAGGGGGCCTTATTGAGCAGTTCTTC; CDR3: CASSSSGTGGLIEQFF
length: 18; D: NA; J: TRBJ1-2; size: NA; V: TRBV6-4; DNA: TGTGCCAGCAGTGACCCAATTAAAAAGTCCCTAGCCGGTTATGGCTACACCTTC; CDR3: CASSDPIKKSLAGYGYTF
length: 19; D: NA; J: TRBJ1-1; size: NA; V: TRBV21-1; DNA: TGTGCCAGCGAACAACCGGGACAGGGGGTTTTCCTGTGTGACACTGAAGCTTTCTTT; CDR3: CASEQPGQGVFLCDTEAFF
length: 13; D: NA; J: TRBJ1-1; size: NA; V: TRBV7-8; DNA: TGTGCCAGCAGCTCGGGGGCGAACACTGAAGCTTTCTTT; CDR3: CASSSGANTEAFF
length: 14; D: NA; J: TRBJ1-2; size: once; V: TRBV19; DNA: TGTGCCAGTCGACTTTACAGGGAAGGACATGGCTACACCTTC; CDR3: CASRLYREGHGYTF
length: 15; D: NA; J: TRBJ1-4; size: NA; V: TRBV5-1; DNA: TGCGCCAGCAGCTTGGCCGGGGGAGTTAATGAAAAACTGTTTTTT; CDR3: CASSLAGGVNEKLFF
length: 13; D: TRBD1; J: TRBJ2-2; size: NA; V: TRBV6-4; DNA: TGTGCCAGTGGGACAGCGAACACCGGGGAGCTGTTTTTT; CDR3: CASGTANTGELFF
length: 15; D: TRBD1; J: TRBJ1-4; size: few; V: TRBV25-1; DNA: TGTGCCAGCAGTCAGGGGGGGCCCTTGGCTGAAAAACTGTTTTTT; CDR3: CASSQGGPLAEKLFF
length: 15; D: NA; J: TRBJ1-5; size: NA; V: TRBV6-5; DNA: TGTGCCAGCAGTTACTCGAGGGGGGGGGATCAGCCCCAGCATTTT; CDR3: CASSYSRGGDQPQHF
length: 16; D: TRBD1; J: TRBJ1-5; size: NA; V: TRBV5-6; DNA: TGTGCCAGCAGCTTGGGTACAGGGGGGAGCAATCAGCCCCAGCATTTT; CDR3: CASSLGTGGSNQPQHF
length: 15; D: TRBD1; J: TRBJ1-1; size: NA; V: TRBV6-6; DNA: TGTGCCAGCAGCGGCCTTGTAGGGGGCAAAACTGAAGCTTTCTTT; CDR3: CASSGLVGGKTEAFF
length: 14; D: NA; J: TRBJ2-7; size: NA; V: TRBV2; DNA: TGTGCCAGCAGTGACCTGCACTCATACTACGAGCAGTACTTC; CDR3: CASSDLHSYYEQYF
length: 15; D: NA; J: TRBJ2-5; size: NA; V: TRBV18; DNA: TGTGCCAGCTCAGGGGGCGATGCCCCCCGGGGGACCCAGTACTTC; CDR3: CASSGGDAPRGTQYF
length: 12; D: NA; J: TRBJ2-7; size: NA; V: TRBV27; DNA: TGTGCCAGCAGTAACGGCCCCTACGAGCAGTACTTC; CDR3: CASSNGPYEQYF
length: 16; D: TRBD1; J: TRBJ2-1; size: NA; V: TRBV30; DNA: TGTGCCTGGAGTTCTTTGGGGACAGGGGTCTACAATGAGCAGTTCTTC; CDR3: CAWSSLGTGVYNEQFF
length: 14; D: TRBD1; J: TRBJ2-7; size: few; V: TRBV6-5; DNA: TGTGCCAGCAACGGGGCAGGGGGCTCCTACGAGCAGTACTTC; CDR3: CASNGAGGSYEQYF
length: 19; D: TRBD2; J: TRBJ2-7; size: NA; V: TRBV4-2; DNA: TGTGCCAGCAGCCAACTAGGGACTAGCGGGAGGGCCGCGGTCTACGAGCAGTACTTC; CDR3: CASSQLGTSGRAAVYEQYF
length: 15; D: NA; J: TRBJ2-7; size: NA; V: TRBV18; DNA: TGTGCCAGCTCAAGATTACCACCTCCTAGGGACGAGCAGTACTTC; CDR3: CASSRLPPPRDEQYF
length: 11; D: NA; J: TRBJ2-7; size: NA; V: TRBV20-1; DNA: TGCAGTGCTGTCGTCTCCTACGAGCAGTACTTC; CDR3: CSAVVSYEQYF
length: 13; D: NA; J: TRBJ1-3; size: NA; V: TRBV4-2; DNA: TGTGCCAGCAGCCAAGACTCTGGAAACACCATATATTTT; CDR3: CASSQDSGNTIYF
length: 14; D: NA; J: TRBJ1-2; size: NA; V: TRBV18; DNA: TGTGCCAGCTCACCAAGTAGGGGGAACTATGGCTACACCTTC; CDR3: CASSPSRGNYGYTF
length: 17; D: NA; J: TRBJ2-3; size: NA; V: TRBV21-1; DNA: TGTGCCAGCAGCAAAAATACAGGGGGCGCAGGGGAAGATACGCAGTATTTT; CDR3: CASSKNTGGAGEDTQYF
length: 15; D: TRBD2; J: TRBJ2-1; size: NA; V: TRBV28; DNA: TGTGCCAGCAGTTCCCCGGGACTAGCCCTAAATGCGCAGTTCTTC; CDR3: CASSSPGLALNAQFF
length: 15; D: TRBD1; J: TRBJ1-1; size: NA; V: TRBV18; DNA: TGTGCCAGCTCACTCTCGACAGGGCGGAACACTGAAGCTTTCTTT; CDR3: CASSLSTGRNTEAFF
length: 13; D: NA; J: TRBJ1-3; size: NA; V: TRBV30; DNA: TGTGCCTGGAGTGTGACAACTGGAAACACCATATATTTT; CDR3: CAWSVTTGNTIYF
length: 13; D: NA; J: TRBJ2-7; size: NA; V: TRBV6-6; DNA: TGTGCCAGCAGGCTCCGGGACGACTACGAGCAGTACTTC; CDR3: CASRLRDDYEQYF
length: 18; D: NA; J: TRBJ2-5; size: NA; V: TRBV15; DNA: TGTGCCACCAGCAGAGATTTACAGAGCGGGTCCATCCAAGAGACCCAGTACTTC; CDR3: CATSRDLQSGSIQETQYF
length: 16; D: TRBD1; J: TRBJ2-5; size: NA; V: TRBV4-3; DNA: TGCGCCAGCAGCCAAGGGACAGGGGGAGGGCAAGAGACTCAGTACTTC; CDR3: CASSQGTGGGQETQYF
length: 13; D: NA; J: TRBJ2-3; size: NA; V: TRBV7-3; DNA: TGTGCCAGCAGCCCGGGCCCCACAGATACGCAGTATTTT; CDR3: CASSPGPTDTQYF
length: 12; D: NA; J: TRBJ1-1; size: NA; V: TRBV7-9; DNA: TGTGCCAGCAGCTTAGATGAAAGTGAAGCTTTCTTT; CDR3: CASSLDESEAFF
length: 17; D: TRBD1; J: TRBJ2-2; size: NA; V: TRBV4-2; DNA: TGTGCCAGCAGCCAAGATTTGAGGACAGGTAGCACCGGGGAGCTGTTTTTT; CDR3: CASSQDLRTGSTGELFF